These 22 T cell receptor beta chains were sequenced from one sample in a study of follicular helper T cells after annual influenza vaccination (dated by TCRdb to the late 2010s). The time point tag for this specimen amounts to: 2014-2015 season, pre-vaccination. Library prep was done by the immunoSEQ multiplex PCR assay. As stored in TCRdb, this immuneACCESS dataset retains in-frame rearrangements with V and J assigned. A fraction of the clones does not appear; measured against another copy, unresolved V genes explain less than half of the discrepancy, and the remainder lacks a known reason. The sample records about 14,000 clones, 80% to 90% of which are singletons. The ten largest clones represent 0.25% to 0.3% of the sample. Sequenced here: CXCR5- memory CD4+ T cells sorted from blood, sampled on the day of influenza vaccination. This specimen's cell subset or site label, interpreted: CXCR5- memory CD4 T cells. All receptors come from an adult who received the influenza vaccine.

The gene calls are TRBV7-9 and TRBJ2-5; D is unclear. Germline V gives CDR1 SEHNR, CDR2 FQNEAQ (reference sequence). Trimming took 0 bases from V and 5 from J, leaving 4 bases between them. The CDR3 totals 12 residues. The CDR3 bases are TGTGCCAGCAGCTTAGCGGGGGAGACCCAGTACTTC. It is translated as CASSLAGETQYF.

The CDR3 DNA reads as TGTGCCAGCAGCGTAGAGGCTAGCACAGATACGCAGTATTTT. Protein product: CASSVEASTDTQYF. The chain joins TRBV9 to TRBJ2-3; D unresolved. CDR1 SGDLS and CDR2 YYNGEE come from the germline V gene. With 0 bases removed from V and 0 bases from J, the gap between germline ends came to 5 bases. The CDR3 is 14 amino acids.

V is TRBV7-6 and J is TRBJ1-3; no reliable D call. Germline lookup yields CDR1 SGHVS and CDR2 FNYEAQ. Trimming cost V 4 bases and J 0 bases, with 13 bases left between them. This CDR3 spans 16 amino acids. The chain's CDR3 is CASSSSGWGSGNTIYF. CDR3 coding DNA: TGTGCCAGCAGCTCCTCTGGGTGGGGCTCTGGAAACACCATATATTTT.

This rearrangement joins TRBV9 to TRBJ1-2, with D uncertain. This CDR3 has 13 amino acids. V was shortened by 4 bases and J by 6 bases, with 13 bases between the two germline ends. CDR1 and CDR2 from the germline V gene are SGDLS and YYNGEE. The CDR3 DNA reads as TGTGCCAGCAGCCCAAGGCCTTTCGATGGCTACACCTTC. This codes for CASSPRPFDGYTF.

This chain joins TRBV5-8 and TRBJ2-1; 8 bases fit TRBD1. The CDR3 runs 16 residues. The V segment lost 4 bases and the J segment 4 bases; nucleotides outside the gene matches: 10. The germline V gene has CDR1 SGHTS and CDR2 YDEGEE. As DNA, the CDR3 is TGTGCCAGCAGCCGACCAGGGGGCTCCGAGTACAATGAGCAGTTCTTC. Residues: CASSRPGGSEYNEQFF.

V and J are TRBV6-1 and TRBJ2-6, with unresolved D. Trimming took off 5 bases at V and 3 bases at J, with 11 bases between the two ends. CDR3 length equals 15 residues. The germline gives CDR1 MNHNS, CDR2 SASEGT. For the CDR3, the DNA is TGTGCCAGCAGTTGGATGGGTGGTGGGGCCAACGTCCTGACTTTC. It translates to CASSWMGGGANVLTF.

The chain links TRBV15 to TRBJ1-1; D call uncertain. With 0 bases removed from V and 1 base from J, the gap between germline ends came to 15 bases. Germline V CDR1 and CDR2: LNHNV, YYDKDF (reference sequence). The CDR3 runs 17 residues. CDR3 nucleotide sequence: TGTGCCACCAGCAGAGAATATAGGACGTGGAGGAACACTGAAGCTTTCTTT. Translated, it gives CATSREYRTWRNTEAFF.

V and J are TRBV7-2 and TRBJ1-5; maybe TRBD1 (6 bases). The V end lost 0 bases, the J end lost 2 bases, and 20 bases lay between the germline ends. There are 19 residues in the CDR3. Looked up from germline, CDR1 is SGHTA and CDR2 is FQGNSA. In nucleotides, the CDR3 is TGTGCCAGCAGCTTAGCGCGGAGGACAGCCGAGTGGGGCAATCAGCCCCAGCATTTT. Its translation: CASSLARRTAEWGNQPQHF.

The rearrangement joins TRBV30 to TRBJ2-7; unclear D gene. The V end was cut by 4 bases, the J end by 0 bases, with 10 bases between. CDR3 size: 13 residues. Germline V lookup: CDR1 GTSNPN, CDR2 SVGIG (reference sequence). CDR3 in amino acids: CAWKEPVSYEQYF. In nucleotides, the CDR3 is TGTGCCTGGAAGGAGCCGGTCTCCTACGAGCAGTACTTC.

The gene calls are TRBV2 and TRBJ2-7; perhaps TRBD2 as D (5 bases). V dropped 0 bases and J dropped 9 bases, with 12 bases sitting between them. The CDR3 runs 13 residues. Looked up from germline, CDR1 is SNHLY and CDR2 is FYNNEI. CDR3 in amino acids: CASSEALGSGQYF. The DNA for the CDR3 is TGTGCCAGCAGTGAAGCGCTAGGCAGCGGGCAGTACTTC.

This chain links TRBV27 with TRBJ1-2; D might be TRBD1 (5 bases). The germline V gene encodes CDR1 MNHEY and CDR2 SMNVEV (reference sequence). V lost 1 base and J 0 bases, leaving 15 bases between the germline ends. The CDR3 totals 17 residues. The CDR3 DNA reads TGTGCCAGCAGTTTATGGGGCCCCCGAGGGGCTAACTATGGCTACACCTTC. Translation: CASSLWGPRGANYGYTF.

The chain combines TRBV7-8 with TRBJ1-6; D perhaps matches TRBD1 (5 bases). V was trimmed by 5 bases and J by 6 bases, leaving 17 bases between them. Germline-derived CDR1 and CDR2 are SGHVS and FQNEAQ. There are 16 residues in the CDR3. Here the CDR3 reads CASSRGKGASNSPLHF. In nucleotides, the CDR3 is TGTGCCAGCAGCCGCGGTAAAGGGGCCTCTAATTCACCCCTCCACTTT.

The rearrangement uses TRBV18 and TRBJ1-5; possible D gene TRBD1, 5 bases. Looked up from germline, CDR1 is KGHSH and CDR2 is LQKENI. Trimming left V 5 bases short and J 7 bases short, with 9 bases between. This CDR3 region has 12 residues. CDR3 DNA sequence: TGTGCCAGCTCATCAGCAGGGCAGCCCCAGCATTTT. Protein product: CASSSAGQPQHF.

The rearrangement uses TRBV2 and TRBJ1-1; 8 nucleotides line up with TRBD1. CDR1 is SNHLY, CDR2 FYNNEI, per germline. This CDR3 region has 14 residues. The ends lost 6 bases at V and 5 bases at J; junction bases unmatched: 8. The CDR3 loop is CASSVWTGQTEAFF. CDR3 coding DNA: TGTGCCAGCAGCGTTTGGACAGGGCAAACTGAAGCTTTCTTT.

V gene TRBV4-3 combines with J gene TRBJ1-2; TRBD1 might be the D (5 bases). V gave up 4 bases and J gave up 7 bases, with 22 bases separating them. Germline CDR1 reads LGHNA; CDR2 reads YSLEER. The CDR3 length is 16 residues. The CDR3 region is CASSPSVFRGPGGYTF. In DNA form, the CDR3 reads TGCGCCAGCAGCCCGTCCGTCTTCCGGGGCCCAGGTGGCTACACCTTC.

The gene calls are TRBV5-5 and TRBJ2-7; D may be TRBD2 (7 bases). V was pared by 4 bases and J by 6 bases, with 20 bases between. Germline CDR1 reads SGHKS; CDR2 reads YYEKEE (reference sequence). The CDR3 has 15 residues. The CDR3 DNA is TGTGCCAGCAGCCGTCGACCGGGGGGCCTGGTCGAGCAGTACTTC. It yields the protein CASSRRPGGLVEQYF.

J is TRBJ2-3 and V is TRBV19, with TRBD1 as a possible D gene (5 bases). The CDR3 runs to 13 residues. Looked up from germline, CDR1 is LNHDA and CDR2 is SQIVND (reference sequence). V was clipped by 7 bases and J by 5 bases, with 13 bases between them. CDR3 coding DNA: TGTGCCAGTACAGGGCCCTCCGGAGATACGCAGTATTTT. It yields the protein CASTGPSGDTQYF. Combining the CDR3 with reference TRBV19 and TRBJ2-3 gives the whole variable domain DGGITQSPKYLFRKEGQNVTLSCEQNLNHDAMYWYRQDPGQGLRLIYYSQIVNDFQKGDIAEGYSVSREKKESFPLTVTSAQKNPTAFYLCASTGPSGDTQYFGPGTRLTVL.

This chain joins TRBV5-1 and TRBJ1-3, with TRBD1 identical over 10 bases. Trimming cost V 0 bases and J 2 bases; bases outside gene matches: 2. Germline loops: CDR1 SGHRS, CDR2 YFSETQ. The CDR3 has 16 residues. The CDR3 spells CASSLVGTGAGNTIYF. In DNA form, the CDR3 reads TGCGCCAGCAGCTTGGTGGGGACAGGGGCTGGAAACACCATATATTTT.

The chain has TRBV28 and TRBJ1-3; 7 bases map to TRBD1. This CDR3 contains 15 residues. Germline CDR1 is MDHEN and CDR2 is SYDVKM. J was trimmed by 4 bases and V by 3 bases; bases with no gene match: 6. The chain's CDR3 is CASSLNRGQGNTIYF. CDR3 DNA: TGTGCCAGCAGTTTGAATAGGGGGCAGGGAAACACCATATATTTT.

The rearrangement uses TRBV20-1 and TRBJ2-1; D not resolved. The CDR3 runs to 11 residues. The V end lost 3 bases, the J end lost 8 bases, and 8 bases lay between the germline ends. CDR1 is DFQATT and CDR2 is SNEGSKA in the germline V gene (reference sequence). CDR3 bases: TGCAGTGCTAGCACGACGGATGAGCAGTTCTTC. Translation gives CSASTTDEQFF.

V usage is TRBV5-8 and J usage is TRBJ1-5; no definite D call. CDR1 and CDR2 (germline): SGHTS, YDEGEE. Trimming pared 0 bases from V and 6 bases from J, leaving 13 bases between. The CDR3 has 15 residues. CDR3 DNA: TGTGCCAGCAGCTTGGGTGTGGCAGAACGTCAGCCCCAGCATTTT. Its protein product is CASSLGVAERQPQHF.

The J gene is TRBJ1-3, the V gene TRBV6-6; no reliable D call. The V end lost 2 bases, the J end lost 0 bases, and 11 bases lay between the germline ends. CDR3 size: 16 residues. Germline CDR1 is MNHNY and CDR2 is SVGAGI (reference sequence). The CDR3 DNA follows: TGTGCCAGCAGTTACGCGGATGGAAGCTCTGGAAACACCATATATTTT. It is translated as CASSYADGSSGNTIYF.